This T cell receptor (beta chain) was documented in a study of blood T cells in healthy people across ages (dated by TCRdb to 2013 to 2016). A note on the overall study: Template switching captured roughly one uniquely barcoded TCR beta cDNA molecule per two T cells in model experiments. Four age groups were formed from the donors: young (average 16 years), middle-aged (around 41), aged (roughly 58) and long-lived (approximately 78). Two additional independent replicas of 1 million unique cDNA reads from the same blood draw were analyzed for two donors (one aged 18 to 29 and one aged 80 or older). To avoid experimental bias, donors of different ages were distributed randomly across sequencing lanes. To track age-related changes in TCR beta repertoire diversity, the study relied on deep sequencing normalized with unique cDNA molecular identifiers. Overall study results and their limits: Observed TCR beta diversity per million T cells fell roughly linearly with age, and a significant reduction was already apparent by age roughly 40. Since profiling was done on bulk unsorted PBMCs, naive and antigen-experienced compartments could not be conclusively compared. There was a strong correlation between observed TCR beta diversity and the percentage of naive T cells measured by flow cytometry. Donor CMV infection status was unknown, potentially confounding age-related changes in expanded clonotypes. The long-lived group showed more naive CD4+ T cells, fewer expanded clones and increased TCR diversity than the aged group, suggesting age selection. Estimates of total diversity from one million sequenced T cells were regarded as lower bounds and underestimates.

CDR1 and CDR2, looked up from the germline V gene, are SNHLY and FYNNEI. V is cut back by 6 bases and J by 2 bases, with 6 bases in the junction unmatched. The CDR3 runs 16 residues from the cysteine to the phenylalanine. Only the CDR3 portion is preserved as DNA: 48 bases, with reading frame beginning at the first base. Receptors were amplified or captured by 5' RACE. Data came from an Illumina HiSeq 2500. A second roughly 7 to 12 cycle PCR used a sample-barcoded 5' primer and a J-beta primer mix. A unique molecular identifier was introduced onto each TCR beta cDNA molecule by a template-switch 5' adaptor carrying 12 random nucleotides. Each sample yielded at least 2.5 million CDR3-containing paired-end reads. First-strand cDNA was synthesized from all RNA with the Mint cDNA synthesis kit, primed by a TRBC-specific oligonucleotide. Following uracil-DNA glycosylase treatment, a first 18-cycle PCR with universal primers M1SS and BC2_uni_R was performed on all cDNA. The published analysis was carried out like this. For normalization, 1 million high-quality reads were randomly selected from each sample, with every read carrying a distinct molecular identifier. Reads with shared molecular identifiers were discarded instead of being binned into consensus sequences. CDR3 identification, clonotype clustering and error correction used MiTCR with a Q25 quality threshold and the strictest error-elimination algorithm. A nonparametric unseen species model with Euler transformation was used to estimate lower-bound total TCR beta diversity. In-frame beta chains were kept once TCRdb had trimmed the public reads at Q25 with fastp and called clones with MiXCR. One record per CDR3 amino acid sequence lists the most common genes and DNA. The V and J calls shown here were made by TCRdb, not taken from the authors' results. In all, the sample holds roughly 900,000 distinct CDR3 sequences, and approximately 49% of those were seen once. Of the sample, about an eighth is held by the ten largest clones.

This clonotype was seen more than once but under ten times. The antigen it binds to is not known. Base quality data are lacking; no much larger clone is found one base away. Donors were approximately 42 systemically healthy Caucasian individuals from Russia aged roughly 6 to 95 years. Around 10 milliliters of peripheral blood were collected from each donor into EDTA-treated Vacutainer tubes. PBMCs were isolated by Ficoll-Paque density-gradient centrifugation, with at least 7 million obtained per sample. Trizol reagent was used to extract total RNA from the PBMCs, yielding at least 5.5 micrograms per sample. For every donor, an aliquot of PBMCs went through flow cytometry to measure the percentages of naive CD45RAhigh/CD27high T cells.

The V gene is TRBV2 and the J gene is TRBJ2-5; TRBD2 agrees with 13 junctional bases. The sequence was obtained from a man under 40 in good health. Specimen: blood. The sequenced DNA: TGTGCCAGCAGGCCCACTAGCGGGGGGGGGCAAGAGACCCAGTACTTC. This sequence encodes CASRPTSGGGQETQYF.